The entry that follows covers one T cell receptor (beta chain) sequence. This entry comes from a study of shared T cell receptors in the human thymus. J lost 10 bases, V lost 1 base, and 16 bases had no gene match. Per germline, CDR1 SGHTA and CDR2 FQGNSA. The CDR3 is 17 amino acids. The protocol was immunoSEQ multiplex PCR, while the TCRdb copy is restricted to in-frame clones and leaves out a portion. Among 550,000 to 800,000 clones, 70% to 90% were seen once, and the ten largest hold around 0.01%. The sample was also linked to a second study, of human thymus T cells. In that study: Donors were healthy Finnish infants having corrective surgery for congenital heart defects.

J is TRBJ2-1 and V is TRBV7-2; 7 positions match TRBD2. This TCR came from a girl in the first two years of life with a congenital heart defect. The specimen was thymocytes. The CDR3 nucleotides are TGTGCCAGCAGCTTAGATACTTTAGCGGGCCTGAAGGGGGAGCAGTTCTTC. Protein sequence: CASSLDTLAGLKGEQFF.